One sample yielded the 26 T cell receptor beta chains listed below, sequenced in a study of shared clonotypes between healthy human individuals. TCRdb keeps only in-frame clones here, not all; method: immunoSEQ multiplex PCR. The table records 330,000 or so clones, around two thirds of them present only once. Sample: memory CD4+ T cells sorted from blood. The subset here: CD45RA-negative fraction. These receptors all come from a man aged 25 to 40 in good health.

This sequence joins TRBV6-5 and TRBJ1-2, with 9 nucleotides matching TRBD1. CDR1 MNHEY and CDR2 SVGAGI come from the germline V gene. This CDR3 spans 13 amino acids. Losses at the gene ends were 6 bases for V and 5 bases for J; bases not matched to a gene: 4. The chain's CDR3 is CASRSGQGYGYTF. In DNA, the CDR3 is TGTGCCAGCAGATCGGGACAGGGATATGGCTACACCTTC.

Notes on this clone: This sample includes further DNA sequences coding for the same CDR3. The chain combines TRBV30 with TRBJ2-6, with D hard to call. V lost 0 bases to trimming and J lost 4 bases, with 4 bases between them. Germline V lookup: CDR1 GTSNPN, CDR2 SVGIG (reference sequence). The CDR3 loop spans 13 amino acids. The CDR3 spells CAWSVSGANVLTF. Written as DNA, the CDR3 is TGTGCCTGGAGTGTTTCCGGGGCCAACGTCCTGACTTTC. Combining the CDR3 with reference TRBV30 and TRBJ2-6 gives the whole variable domain SQTIHQWPATLVQPVGSPLSLECTVEGTSNPNLYWYRQAAGRGLQLLFYSVGIGQISSEVPQNLSASRPQDRQFILSSKKLLLSDSGFYLCAWSVSGANVLTFGAGSRLTVL.

This chain uses TRBV11-2 with TRBJ1-4, with D unclear. Germline-derived CDR1 and CDR2 are SGHAT and FQNNGV. The CDR3 has 15 amino acids. V lost 5 bases and J 0 bases, leaving 10 bases between the germline ends. The CDR3 DNA sequence: TGTGCCAGCAGCCCGCTTGGTGCAACTAATGAAAAACTGTTTTTT. Translating it yields CASSPLGATNEKLFF.

The rearrangement uses TRBV10-1 and TRBJ2-3; possible D gene TRBD1, 6 bases. The germline V gene encodes CDR1 WNHNN and CDR2 SYGVQD (reference sequence). Between the trimmed V and J ends, which lost 0 bases and 0 bases, there was a span of 7 bases. The CDR3 has 15 residues. The CDR3 sequence is CASSESTGSTDTQYF. CDR3 nucleotide sequence: TGCGCCAGCAGTGAGTCGACAGGTAGCACAGATACGCAGTATTTT.

This clone was seen more than once but under ten times. V is TRBV30 and J is TRBJ1-5; 7 bases are shared with TRBD1. The V gene's germline CDR1 is GTSNPN and CDR2 SVGIG (reference sequence). V lost 2 bases to trimming and J lost 5 bases; unmatched junction nucleotides: 3. This CDR3 contains 13 residues. CDR3 in amino acids: CAWSRQGDQPQHF. The DNA for the CDR3 is TGTGCCTGGAGTAGACAGGGCGATCAGCCCCAGCATTTT.

This chain connects TRBV6-1 to TRBJ1-4; no clear D gene. Germline values: CDR1 MNHNS, CDR2 SASEGT. Trimming cost V 3 bases and J 0 bases, with 17 bases left between them. The CDR3 is made up of 18 amino acids. Here the CDR3 reads CASSDLSVVVATNEKLFF. CDR3 nucleotide sequence: TGTGCCAGCAGTGATCTTTCCGTGGTGGTAGCAACTAATGAAAAACTGTTTTTT.

V usage is TRBV6-6 and J usage is TRBJ2-1; D not resolved. CDR1 and CDR2 from the germline V gene are MNHNY and SVGAGI (reference sequence). The CDR3 is made up of 11 amino acids. V lost 0 bases, J lost 12 bases, and 6 bases lay in between. The CDR3: CASSYSAGQFF. The CDR3 nucleotides read TGTGCCAGCAGTTACTCGGCAGGGCAGTTCTTC.

The chain recombines TRBV7-6 with TRBJ2-5; TRBD2 matches at 9 bases. With 1 base clipped from V and 7 bases from J, the junction kept 4 bases outside the gene matches. The germline gives CDR1 SGHVS, CDR2 FNYEAQ. The CDR3 is 14 amino acids. CDR3 sequence: CASSLGGGARTQYF. Here the CDR3 DNA reads TGTGCCAGCAGCTTAGGCGGGGGGGCACGGACCCAGTACTTC.

This clone is a singleton in its sample. V and J are TRBV29-1 and TRBJ2-7; 8 nucleotides match TRBD1. Germline CDR1 and CDR2: SQVTM and ANQGSEA. This CDR3 comprises 11 residues. The V segment lost 6 bases and the J segment 9 bases; nucleotides outside the gene matches: 7. CDR3 residues: CSVDRANGQYF. For the CDR3, the DNA is TGCAGCGTGGACAGGGCCAACGGGCAGTACTTC.

This clone is a singleton in its sample. The CDR3 protein is CASSLSGVEGYEQYF. In DNA form, the CDR3 reads TGTGCCAGCAGCCTTTCTGGAGTGGAGGGCTACGAGCAGTACTTC. V is TRBV9 and J is TRBJ2-7; D is possibly TRBD2 (6 bases). V shed 4 bases and J shed 3 bases, with 17 bases lying between them. Germline lookup yields CDR1 SGDLS and CDR2 YYNGEE. The CDR3 is 15 residues long. Full variable domain (missing parts from reference TRBV9 and TRBJ2-7): DSGVTQTPKHLITATGQRVTLRCSPRSGDLSVYWYQQSLDQGLQFLIQYYNGEERAKGNILERFSAQQFPDLHSELNLSSLELGDSALYFCASSLSGVEGYEQYFGPGTRLTVT.

This chain connects TRBV11-2 to TRBJ2-1; TRBD1 or TRBD2 may be the D gene (6 bases each). V lost 2 bases to trimming and J lost 6 bases, with 17 bases between them. The length of the CDR3 is 16 residues. Germline loops: CDR1 SGHAT, CDR2 FQNNGV. The CDR3 region has the DNA TGTGCCAGCAGCTTATTAAGGGGGAGGTCCCGCAATGAGCAGTTCTTC. This sequence encodes CASSLLRGRSRNEQFF.

V gene TRBV5-1 combines with J gene TRBJ2-6; D is undetermined. V gave up 0 bases and J gave up 0 bases, with 7 bases separating them. Germline values: CDR1 SGHRS, CDR2 YFSETQ. This CDR3 contains 16 residues. CDR3 amino acids: CASSLVALSGANVLTF. The CDR3 nucleotides are TGCGCCAGCAGCTTGGTGGCACTCTCTGGGGCCAACGTCCTGACTTTC.

This chain connects TRBV10-3 to TRBJ2-5; perhaps TRBD2 as D (5 bases). In germline, CDR1 is ENHRY, CDR2 SYGVKD. This CDR3 has 13 residues. V lost 11 bases and J lost 4, with 17 bases in between. In DNA form, the CDR3 reads TGTGCCTCCTCGTTCGGGGAGTCAGAGACCCAGTACTTC. Protein sequence: CASSFGESETQYF.

The V gene is TRBV7-8, the J gene TRBJ1-2, with unresolved D. The CDR3 has 15 amino acids. CDR1 SGHVS and CDR2 FQNEAQ come from the germline V gene. V was pared by 2 bases and J by 2 bases, with 12 bases between. In DNA form, the CDR3 reads TGTGCCAGCAGCTTACTTTCTTCAGACAACTATGGCTACACCTTC. Amino acid sequence: CASSLLSSDNYGYTF.

This clone occurred once. This rearrangement joins TRBV2 to TRBJ2-4; 7 nucleotides match TRBD2. V gave up 1 base and J gave up 0 bases; unmatched junction bases: 3. The CDR3 is made up of 16 amino acids. Germline values: CDR1 SNHLY, CDR2 FYNNEI. CDR3 sequence: CASSEVGGRAKNIQYF. The CDR3 DNA reads as TGTGCCAGCAGTGAAGTCGGCGGGAGAGCCAAAAACATTCAGTACTTC.

This chain joins TRBV5-4 and TRBJ1-3; D remains unclear. CDR3 size: 15 residues. Trimming pared 2 bases from V and 2 bases from J, leaving 11 bases between. Germline CDR1 reads SGHNT; CDR2 reads YYREEE (reference sequence). The CDR3 DNA sequence: TGTGCCAGCAGCTTCGGGCAGATCACTGGAAACACCATATATTTT. Encoded protein: CASSFGQITGNTIYF.

The rearrangement links TRBV29-1 to TRBJ2-7; a possible D gene is TRBD1 (5 bases). V was pared by 4 bases and J by 6 bases, with 7 bases between. The CDR3 runs 10 residues. Germline CDR1 is SQVTM and CDR2 is ANQGSEA. The CDR3 sequence: CSVVQGEQYF. The CDR3 DNA sequence: TGCAGCGTTGTGCAGGGCGAGCAGTACTTC.

This clone was detected a few times. The chain recombines TRBV11-2 with TRBJ2-1; 7 bases agree with TRBD1. This CDR3 is built from 14 residues. Germline assignment: CDR1 SGHAT and CDR2 FQNNGV. The trim removed 3 bases at V and 2 bases at J, leaving 1 base unmatched. For the CDR3, the DNA is TGTGCCAGCAGCTTTCAGGGGGCCTACAATGAGCAGTTCTTC. Amino acids: CASSFQGAYNEQFF. The variable domain in full, with the rest retrieved from reference TRBV11-2 and TRBJ2-1, is EAGVAQSPRYKIIEKRQSVAFWCNPISGHATLYWYQQILGQGPKLLIQFQNNGVVDDSQLPKDRFSAERLKGVDSTLKIQPAKLEDSAVYLCASSFQGAYNEQFFGPGTRLTVL.

This chain links TRBV7-2 with TRBJ2-3; 13 bases fit TRBD2. The CDR3 spans 16 residues. From germline, CDR1 is SGHTA and CDR2 FQGNSA. V lost 4 bases and J lost 7; bases outside the gene matches: 8. In DNA, the CDR3 is TGTGCCAGCAGCTCCGGGGCGGGACTAGCGGGGTATACGCAGTATTTT. Translation: CASSSGAGLAGYTQYF.

This clone was counted between two and nine times. The genes are TRBV6-1 and TRBJ2-1, with a possible D match to TRBD2 (6 bases). This CDR3 contains 15 residues. CDR1 and CDR2 from the germline V gene are MNHNS and SASEGT. V was trimmed by 7 bases and J by 6 bases, leaving 19 bases between them. The CDR3 reads CASKNRGSGRNEQFF. The CDR3 DNA follows: TGTGCCAGCAAAAACCGGGGGAGCGGACGCAATGAGCAGTTCTTC.

The gene calls are TRBV5-6 and TRBJ2-7; D is unclear. The CDR3 has 16 amino acids. Trimming removed 0 bases at V and 6 bases at J, with 19 bases between. CDR1 and CDR2 from the germline V gene are SGHDT and YYEEEE. CDR3 sequence: CASSLASRLVASEQYF. CDR3 in DNA: TGTGCCAGCAGCTTGGCATCTAGGCTAGTTGCTTCCGAGCAGTACTTC.

The chain has TRBV7-8 and TRBJ2-7; 9 bases align to TRBD2. Germline-derived CDR1 and CDR2 are SGHVS and FQNEAQ. The CDR3 runs to 12 residues. V lost 10 bases, J lost 5 bases, and 6 bases stayed unmatched. The CDR3 region is CATGLARDEQYF. The CDR3 coding sequence is TGTGCCACCGGACTAGCGAGAGACGAGCAGTACTTC.

This clone was observed a few times. The chain uses TRBV11-2 and TRBJ1-2; no firm D call. The length of the CDR3 is 12 residues. Germline assignment: CDR1 SGHAT and CDR2 FQNNGV. V dropped 2 bases and J dropped 4 bases, with 5 bases sitting between them. This CDR3 is CASSLSSYGYTF. In nucleotides, the CDR3 is TGTGCCAGCAGCTTATCCAGCTATGGCTACACCTTC.

In this sample, this clone turned up a few times. This chain uses TRBV7-9 with TRBJ2-2, with 9 bases fitting TRBD1. J lost 1 base, V lost 4 bases, and 1 base had no gene match. The CDR3 sequence is 15 residues long. CDR1 and CDR2 from the germline V gene are SEHNR and FQNEAQ (reference sequence). The CDR3 bases are TGTGCCAGCAGCTCGGGACAGGGGAACACCGGGGAGCTGTTTTTT. Its translation is CASSSGQGNTGELFF.

V usage is TRBV5-1 and J usage is TRBJ2-2; D may be TRBD2 (6 bases). Trimming took 7 bases from V and 1 from J, leaving 11 bases between them. CDR3 length: 14 residues. CDR1 SGHRS and CDR2 YFSETQ come from the germline V gene. This chain's CDR3 is CASAGTGNTGELFF. The CDR3 nucleotides are TGCGCCAGCGCCGGGACTGGGAACACCGGGGAGCTGTTTTTT.

The rearrangement uses TRBV28 and TRBJ1-5; D might be TRBD1 (6 bases). The CDR3 spans 15 residues. V was trimmed by 4 bases and J by 4 bases, leaving 14 bases between them. From germline, CDR1 is MDHEN and CDR2 SYDVKM. CDR3 in DNA: TGTGCCAGCAGTTCGCCACAGGGTTGGAATCAGCCCCAGCATTTT. Amino acids: CASSSPQGWNQPQHF.